This is a list of T cell receptor beta chains from one sample in a study of T cell repertoires in cytomegalovirus infection. TCRdb re-derived calls from the reads in MiXCR, one entry per CDR3 protein. The data show about 700,000 distinct CDR3 sequences, roughly 30% seen once. These receptors' antigens are unknown. The sequenced sample was cultured PBMCs, obtained from culture after CMV antigen stimulation. These receptor sequences come from a human donor in good health (CMV status not recorded). Some clones in this sample may be carry-over from other donors' samples. Both conserved end residues are part of each CDR3. D genes are given only for firm matches. Clone size is stated in some rows and not others, as once, few, many or a class when expanded.

d_call,clone_size,v_call,j_call,cdr3_aa,cdr3_nt
.,.,TRBV5-4,TRBJ1-2,CASSLASYYPANYGYTF,TGTGCCAGCAGCTTAGCGAGCTACTACCCTGCTAACTATGGCTACACCTTC
.,.,TRBV28,TRBJ2-7,CASSGLDGYSGEQYF,TGTGCCAGCAGTGGGCTGGACGGTTACTCGGGGGAGCAGTACTTC
.,.,TRBV18,TRBJ2-1,CASSPGQNKYNEQFF,TGTGCCAGCTCCCCAGGACAGAATAAGTACAATGAGCAGTTCTTC
TRBD1,.,TRBV10-3,TRBJ1-2,CAIQRGQDGYTF,TGTGCCATCCAGAGGGGGCAGGATGGCTACACCTTC
TRBD1,.,TRBV7-9,TRBJ2-6,CASSLAGTGVGANVLTF,TGTGCCAGCAGCTTAGCAGGGACAGGGGTCGGGGCCAACGTCCTGACTTTC
.,.,TRBV20-1,TRBJ2-7,CSARVPPRGEQYF,TGCAGTGCTAGAGTTCCCCCAAGGGGCGAGCAGTACTTC
TRBD2,.,TRBV28,TRBJ2-5,CASTKAPGGKETQYF,TGTGCCAGCACCAAGGCCCCGGGGGGAAAAGAGACCCAGTACTTC
.,few,TRBV6-5,TRBJ1-2,CASSYFEGNGYTF,TGTGCCAGCAGTTACTTTGAGGGAAATGGCTACACCTTC
TRBD2,few,TRBV11-1,TRBJ2-1,CASSKGLAGGPYNEQFF,TGTGCCAGCAGCAAAGGACTAGCGGGGGGGCCGTACAATGAGCAGTTCTTC
.,few,TRBV6-5,TRBJ2-3,CASRSEAIPDTQYF,TGTGCCAGCAGGTCAGAAGCGATCCCAGATACGCAGTATTTT
.,.,TRBV29-1,TRBJ1-1,CSVWAGTEAFF,TGCAGCGTCTGGGCGGGCACTGAAGCTTTCTTT
.,few,TRBV4-1,TRBJ1-1,CASSQGLTNTEAFF,TGCGCCAGCAGCCAAGGGCTGACGAACACTGAAGCTTTCTTT
TRBD2,few,TRBV7-2,TRBJ2-7,CASSTYGGAGAYEQYF,TGTGCCAGCAGCACCTATGGGGGAGCGGGGGCCTACGAGCAGTACTTC
.,.,TRBV20-1,TRBJ2-5,CSAQDQETQYF,TGCAGTGCTCAAGACCAAGAGACCCAGTACTTC
.,many,TRBV7-8,TRBJ2-3,CASSSESLVTQYF,TGTGCCAGCAGCTCGGAGTCCTTAGTTACGCAGTATTTT
TRBD1,.,TRBV6-1,TRBJ2-1,CASNHRDSKGLGHNEQFF,TGTGCCAGCAATCATAGGGACAGCAAGGGTTTAGGGCACAATGAGCAGTTCTTC
.,.,TRBV2,TRBJ2-7,CASSPSKAYEQYF,TGTGCCAGCAGCCCATCGAAAGCCTACGAGCAGTACTTC
.,.,TRBV4-3,TRBJ2-3,CASSPRLSPGTDTQYF,TGCGCCAGCAGCCCCCGACTGAGCCCGGGGACAGATACGCAGTATTTT
.,.,TRBV7-9,TRBJ2-5,CASSFPEGGASETQYF,TGTGCCAGCAGCTTCCCGGAAGGGGGAGCCTCGGAGACCCAGTACTTC
.,many,TRBV7-2,TRBJ1-6,CASSWRERGSYNSPLHF,TGTGCCAGCAGCTGGAGAGAAAGAGGCTCCTATAATTCACCCCTCCACTTT
.,.,TRBV29-1,TRBJ2-5,CSVEPSPLTEETQYF,TGCAGCGTTGAACCCTCCCCACTAACCGAGGAGACCCAGTACTTC
.,few,TRBV4-3,TRBJ2-7,CASSQRAGPEFYEQYF,TGCGCCAGCAGCCAAAGGGCTGGACCCGAATTCTACGAGCAGTACTTC
.,few,TRBV6-1,TRBJ2-7,CASGDSTYEQYF,TGTGCCAGCGGTGACAGCACCTACGAGCAGTACTTC
.,.,TRBV20-1,TRBJ1-4,CSASYGVNEKLFF,TGCAGTGCTAGTTACGGGGTTAATGAAAAACTGTTTTTT
.,.,TRBV7-9,TRBJ2-7,CASSLPGPEQYF,TGTGCCAGCAGCTTACCCGGACCCGAGCAGTACTTC
.,few,TRBV7-2,TRBJ1-5,CASSQTGITDQPQHF,TGTGCCAGCAGCCAGACCGGGATCACCGATCAGCCCCAGCATTTT
.,.,TRBV10-3,TRBJ2-7,CAIGGKYEQYF,TGTGCCATCGGCGGAAAGTACGAGCAGTACTTC
TRBD1,.,TRBV18,TRBJ1-5,CASSNRDRIYQPQHF,TGTGCCAGCTCAAACCGGGACAGGATTTATCAGCCCCAGCATTTT
TRBD1,once,TRBV19,TRBJ2-7,CASSVAGGSCEQYF,TGTGCCAGTAGTGTCGCAGGGGGCTCCTGCGAGCAGTACTTC
TRBD1,few,TRBV20-1,TRBJ2-3,CSAQTGVTDTQYF,TGCAGTGCCCAGACAGGGGTAACAGATACGCAGTATTTT
.,few,TRBV18,TRBJ1-6,CASSPPGGPNSPLHF,TGTGCCAGCTCACCACCCGGTGGGCCTAATTCACCCCTCCACTTT
TRBD1,few,TRBV4-1,TRBJ1-5,CASSFNRGGQPQHF,TGCGCCAGCAGCTTTAACAGGGGCGGTCAGCCCCAGCATTTT